Sequencing of this TCR beta chain was carried out in a study of blood T cell repertoires in COVID-19. Study information: Sample material is recorded as cDNA or gDNA derived from T cells, B-cell-depleted T cells, or PBMCs.

Original processing notes: Reference gene primer amplification yielded estimated nucleated cell counts. The assay was immunoSEQ multiplex PCR, and TCRdb's table has in-frame clones only and misses some. V and J calls and clone size follow that table, whereas D and trimming were derived from the DNA. The sample holds roughly 300,000 clones; more than 75% are singletons and the top ten take under 3%. The CDR3 is made up of 17 amino acids. CDR1 SGHAT and CDR2 FQNNGV come from the germline V gene. Trimming pared 5 bases from V and 5 bases from J, leaving 24 bases between. The cohort comprised adults aged about 18 to 100 years residing in 20 to 25 US areas. Self-reported history from a screening survey and questionnaire set each donor's cohort.

This receptor was obtained from a woman aged 40 to 50 with acute COVID-19. Sequencing was carried out using PBMCs or T cells enriched from blood (not recorded which). The J gene is TRBJ1-2, the V gene TRBV11-2, with a weak D call TRBD1 (6 bases). CDR3 in amino acids: CASSPGQFLSGLYGYTF. The CDR3 DNA reads as TGTGCCAGCAGCCCTGGACAGTTCTTATCCGGGCTATATGGCTACACCTTC. The full variable domain, rest sourced from reference TRBV11-2 and TRBJ1-2, is EAGVAQSPRYKIIEKRQSVAFWCNPISGHATLYWYQQILGQGPKLLIQFQNNGVVDDSQLPKDRFSAERLKGVDSTLKIQPAKLEDSAVYLCASSPGQFLSGLYGYTFGSGTRLTVV.